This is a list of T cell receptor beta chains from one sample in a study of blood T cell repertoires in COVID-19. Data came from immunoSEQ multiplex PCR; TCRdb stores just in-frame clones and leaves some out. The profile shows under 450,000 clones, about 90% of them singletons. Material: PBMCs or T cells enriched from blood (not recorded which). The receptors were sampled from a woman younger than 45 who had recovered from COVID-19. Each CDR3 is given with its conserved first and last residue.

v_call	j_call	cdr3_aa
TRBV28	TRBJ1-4	CASSDIDRGQRNEKLFF
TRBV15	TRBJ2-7	CATSPTGTSSYEQYF
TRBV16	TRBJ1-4	CASSPRDRGITGGEKLFF
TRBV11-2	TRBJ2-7	CASSYSQGTSYEQYF
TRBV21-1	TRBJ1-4	CASSKDPGTGSPKLFF
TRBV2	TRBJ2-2	CASSERTAPGELFF
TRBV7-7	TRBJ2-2	CASSLEGARGTGELFF
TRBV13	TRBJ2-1	CASSSPRQGPYNEQFF
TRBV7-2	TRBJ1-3	CASSLPTVATGNTIYF
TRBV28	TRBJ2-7	CASSRGDYEQYF
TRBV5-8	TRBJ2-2	CASSLDRGQDTGELFF
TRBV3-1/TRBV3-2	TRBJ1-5	CASSPASGQYNQPQHF
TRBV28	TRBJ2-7	CASSLVQWDSLYEQYF
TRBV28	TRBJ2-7	CASIPGRQDRGGLIYEQYF
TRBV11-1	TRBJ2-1	CASSHPGLAAHEQFF
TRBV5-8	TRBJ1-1	CASAWRRTEAFF
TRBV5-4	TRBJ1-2	CASSAVQGANYGYTF
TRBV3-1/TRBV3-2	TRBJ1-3	CASSHTGTGGRNTIYF
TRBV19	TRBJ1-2	CASSSGQGARPNYGYTF
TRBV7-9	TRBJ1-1	CASSLDHRGHTEAFF
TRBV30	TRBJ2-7	CAWGRVSYEQYF
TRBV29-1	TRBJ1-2	CSVGTGASYGYTF
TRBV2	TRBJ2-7	CASSEALWREGGQYF
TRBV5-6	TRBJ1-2	CASSPMVTLYGYTF
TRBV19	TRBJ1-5	CASSGGTGGMSNQPQHF
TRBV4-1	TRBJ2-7	CASSQDPGTYEQYF
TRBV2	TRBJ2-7	CASTSRGAYEQYF
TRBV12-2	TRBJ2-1	CASRLAPVYNEQFF